The entry below gives a single T cell receptor beta chain sequence along with its context. No antigen is known for it. CDR3 length: 14 residues. Germline CDR1 DFQATT, CDR2 SNEGSKA (reference sequence). Trimming removed 3 bases from V and 4 bases from J, with 13 bases in between. A sample-barcoded 5' primer and a J-beta primer mix were used in a second PCR of roughly 7 to 11 cycles. The authors tagged each cDNA molecule using a template-switch adaptor with 12 random nucleotides. TCRdb reprocessed the 5' RACE reads via MiXCR and lists one record per CDR3 protein. The sample yields about 570,000 distinct CDR3 sequences, 25% to 30% seen once. This entry comes from a study of blood T cells in healthy people across ages. Healthy Caucasian individuals from Russia aged roughly 6 to 90 were enrolled as donors. The study's findings and limits: Older age coincided with a roughly linear decline in TCR beta diversity per million T cells. Estimates of diversity drawn from one million T cells were considered underestimates.

The receptor was derived from a woman aged 70 to 79 in good health. Material: blood. This sequence joins TRBV20-1 and TRBJ1-5; a possible D gene is TRBD1 (6 bases). The CDR3 nucleotides are TGCAGTGCTAGGAACGACAGGCTGAATCAGCCCCAGCATTTT. Translated: CSARNDRLNQPQHF.